The clone carrying this T cell receptor (beta chain) was counted a few times. Via MiXCR, TCRdb re-called the 5' RACE reads, giving one row per CDR3 protein. The sample records 500,000 to 550,000 distinct CDR3 sequences, around a fifth being singletons. This record comes from a study of T cells after yellow fever vaccination. Sequencing was performed on PBMCs, taken approximately 22 days after the first yellow fever vaccination. This TCR was sampled from a young man who received the YFV17D yellow fever vaccine.

This CDR3 reads CASSQDGTSLYEQYF. DNA for the CDR3: TGTGCCAGCAGCCAAGATGGGACTAGCCTCTACGAGCAGTACTTC. V and J are TRBV4-2 and TRBJ2-7; 9 nucleotides match TRBD2. The CDR3 totals 15 residues. The ends lost 0 bases at V and 3 bases at J; junction bases unmatched: 3. Germline CDR1 is LGHNA and CDR2 is YNFKEQ.